This note documents a single TCR beta chain sequence. This specimen belongs to a study of blood T cell repertoires in COVID-19. About the study: In each case, the material was cDNA or gDNA derived from T cells, B-cell-depleted T cells, or PBMCs.

Assay used: immunoSEQ multiplex PCR; TCRdb lists only in-frame clones, some missing. The sample comprises fewer than 300,000 clones, approximately 82% of which are singletons, and roughly 3.1% rests with the top ten. Germline-derived CDR1 and CDR2 are SGHAT and FQNNGV. Trimming took 5 bases from V and 4 from J, leaving 6 bases between them. The CDR3 is made up of 12 amino acids. The material sequenced was peripheral blood. This chain joins TRBV11-2 and TRBJ1-5, with D hard to call. This sequence was found in a woman younger than 35 with acute or convalescent COVID-19. CDR3 nucleotide sequence: TGTGCCAGCAGCGCGACAAATCAGCCCCAGCATTTT. This codes for CASSATNQPQHF.